This T cell receptor (beta chain) was obtained from a study of vaccination effects on CD4 cells after COVID-19. Profiled with immunoSEQ multiplex PCR; TCRdb holds only in-frame clones, not every one. Among some 49,000 clones listed, around 70% were seen once. Concerning this clone itself: Its target is not known.

Germline values: CDR1 LGHNA, CDR2 YNFKEQ. V dropped 5 bases and J dropped 3 bases, with 13 bases sitting between them. The CDR3 length is 14 residues. Regarding the study as a whole: Clones arising from infection and from vaccination showed marked clonal contraction late after vaccination.

When around 9 days of culture had elapsed, CD4+ T cells were isolated. IL-2 medium supplanted half the medium on days 3 and 7. The J gene is TRBJ1-1, the V gene TRBV4-2, with D perhaps TRBD1 (5 bases). The starting material was CD4+ T cells from PBMCs cultured without peptide, obtained before COVID-19 vaccination. This receptor was obtained from a human donor who had a prior SARS-CoV-2 infection. The CDR3 reads CASSREARDTEAFF. CDR3 bases: TGTGCCAGCAGCAGAGAGGCCAGGGACACTGAAGCTTTCTTT.